The clone carrying this T cell receptor (beta chain) has a count of ten or more. Its antigen is still unknown. This CDR3 region has 14 residues. J was trimmed by 3 bases and V by 2 bases; bases with no gene match: 4. Germline values: CDR1 MNHNY, CDR2 SVGAGI (reference sequence). This record comes from a study of quantifying T cell responses using KT2 cells. At the level of the study: TCR alpha and beta constant-region primers primed reverse transcription of RNA.

Study findings and constraints: At about one KT2 cell per 100,000 PBMC, KT2 sequences were still detected.

A single-stranded UMI oligo with SP2 sequence was ligated to cDNA 3' ends. First-round PCR used around 4 cycles and beta primers RC1.1 and RC1.2 covering TRBC1 and TRBC2. From the UMI-ligation and nested PCR reads, TCRdb called clonotypes with MiXCR, one entry per CDR3 protein. This table has just under 50,000 distinct CDR3 sequences, around a tenth appearing once. The V and J genes are TRBV6-6 and TRBJ2-7, with 7 bases identical to TRBD1. The sequenced sample consisted of PBMCs spiked with cells of the T cell clone KT2. The sequence was obtained from a human donor. CDR3 nucleotide sequence: TGTGCCAGCAGTTACAGGACAGGACTCTACGAGCAGTACTTC. Translation: CASSYRTGLYEQYF.